These 11 T cell receptor beta chains were all obtained from the same sample, sequenced in a study of a mutant IDH1 vaccine in newly diagnosed glioma. No antigen has been identified for these receptors. As for time point: week 35, safety follow-up. Topical imiquimod accompanied each vaccine dose, which consisted of 300 ug of mutant IDH1 20-mer peptide. Generated by immunoSEQ multiplex PCR, the TCRdb table keeps only in-frame clones and is missing some. The table includes around 60,000 clones, 80% to 90% detected once. Source: PBMCs, taken from a glioma patient whose treatment included an IDH1 peptide vaccine. Receptors originate from a man aged 35 to 55 with glioma.

The V call is TRBV19, the J call TRBJ1-5, with no clear D. Looked up from germline, CDR1 is LNHDA and CDR2 is SQIVND (reference sequence). This CDR3 is built from 13 residues. Trimming pared 8 bases from V and 2 bases from J, leaving 10 bases between. The CDR3 nucleotides read TGTGCCAGTGCGGACCAGGGCAATCAGCCCCAGCATTTT. Residues: CASADQGNQPQHF.

This chain joins TRBV5-4 and TRBJ2-2, with no clear D. Germline CDR1 SGHNT, CDR2 YYREEE (reference sequence). The CDR3 is made up of 16 amino acids. The V gene lost 4 bases and the J gene lost 1 base, with 14 bases spanning the gap. In nucleotides, the CDR3 is TGTGCCAGCAGCACCGTCCTGGGCCTGAACACCGGGGAGCTGTTTTTT. Protein product: CASSTVLGLNTGELFF.

This chain uses TRBV6-6 with TRBJ2-7; maybe TRBD2 (5 bases). The CDR3 has 13 amino acids. V was trimmed by 3 bases and J by 2 bases, leaving 8 bases between them. CDR1 MNHNY and CDR2 SVGAGI come from the germline V gene (reference sequence). The CDR3 reads CASSYEGAYEQYF. In nucleotides, the CDR3 is TGTGCCAGCAGTTATGAGGGAGCCTACGAGCAGTACTTC.

The chain couples TRBV6-5 to TRBJ1-6, with TRBD1 identical over 8 bases. V lost 1 base, J lost 7 bases, and 6 bases stayed unmatched. Germline V gene lookup returns CDR1 MNHEY and CDR2 SVGAGI. The CDR3 has 16 amino acids. In nucleotides, the CDR3 is TGTGCCAGCAGTTACTTTCCCCGACAGGGGAATTCACCCCTCCACTTT. Protein sequence: CASSYFPRQGNSPLHF.

J is TRBJ1-2 and V is TRBV27; 8 bases align to TRBD1. Germline V gene sequence: CDR1 MNHEY, CDR2 SMNVEV (reference sequence). CDR3 size: 14 residues. The junction had 7 bases not matched to a gene; V was cut back by 5 bases and J by 5 bases. CDR3 nucleotides: TGTGCCAGCAGTCCCAGACAGGGGTGGTATGGCTACACCTTC. It translates to CASSPRQGWYGYTF.

This sequence joins TRBV2 and TRBJ1-2, with 7 bases fitting TRBD1. The CDR3 covers 17 residues. Germline CDR1 is SNHLY and CDR2 is FYNNEI. The V gene end was trimmed by 3 bases and the J gene end by 5 bases; junction bases not matched to a gene: 15. This CDR3 is CASSDRDSLRVGYGYTF. The CDR3 DNA is TGTGCCAGCAGTGACCGGGACAGCCTCCGGGTGGGATATGGCTACACCTTC.

The V call is TRBV4-3, the J call TRBJ2-3; 7 nucleotides match TRBD1. The CDR3 is made up of 16 amino acids. The germline CDR1 and CDR2 sequences are LGHNA and YSLEER. The junction had 12 bases not matched to a gene; V was cut back by 1 base and J by 8 bases. In DNA, the CDR3 is TGCGCCAGCAGCCAAGTCCCCGCAGGGGACAGTGCTACGCAGTATTTT. Its protein is CASSQVPAGDSATQYF.

This sequence joins TRBV7-9 and TRBJ2-1, with D perhaps matching TRBD2 (5 bases). There are 14 residues in the CDR3. Trimming shortened V by 5 bases and J by 10 bases, and 18 bases separated the two germline ends. From germline, CDR1 is SEHNR and CDR2 FQNEAQ (reference sequence). The CDR3 nucleotides are TGTGCCAGCAGCAAAACTAGTTCCGCTAGCGAGCAGTTCTTC. Its translation: CASSKTSSASEQFF.

This chain links TRBV6-6 with TRBJ2-5; 10 bases fit TRBD2. The CDR3 covers 15 residues. The germline CDR1 and CDR2 sequences are MNHNY and SVGAGI (reference sequence). The V and J ends lost 4 bases and 1 base, in that order; junction bases with no gene match: 3. The chain's CDR3 is CASSSTSGTQETQYF. CDR3 in DNA: TGTGCCAGCAGTTCTACTAGCGGGACCCAAGAGACCCAGTACTTC.

The gene calls are TRBV5-8 and TRBJ1-1; the match to TRBD1 covers 8 bases. V was clipped by 2 bases and J by 5 bases; unmatched bases: 11. The germline V gene has CDR1 SGHTS and CDR2 YDEGEE. The CDR3 is 16 amino acids. The CDR3 region is CASSFRDRGVRTEAFF. The DNA for the CDR3 is TGTGCCAGCAGCTTTCGAGACAGGGGAGTCCGAACTGAAGCTTTCTTT.

About this clone: One end of the junction is discordant with germline, which a read error may explain. This rearrangement joins TRBV7-7 to TRBJ2-1, with TRBD2 as a possible D gene (5 bases). Germline CDR1 reads SSHAT; CDR2 reads FNYEAQ (reference sequence). CDR3 length equals 14 residues. In DNA, the CDR3 is TGTGCTAGCAGCCGGACCGGACTCGACAATGAGCAGTTCTTC. It is translated as CASSRTGLDNEQFF.